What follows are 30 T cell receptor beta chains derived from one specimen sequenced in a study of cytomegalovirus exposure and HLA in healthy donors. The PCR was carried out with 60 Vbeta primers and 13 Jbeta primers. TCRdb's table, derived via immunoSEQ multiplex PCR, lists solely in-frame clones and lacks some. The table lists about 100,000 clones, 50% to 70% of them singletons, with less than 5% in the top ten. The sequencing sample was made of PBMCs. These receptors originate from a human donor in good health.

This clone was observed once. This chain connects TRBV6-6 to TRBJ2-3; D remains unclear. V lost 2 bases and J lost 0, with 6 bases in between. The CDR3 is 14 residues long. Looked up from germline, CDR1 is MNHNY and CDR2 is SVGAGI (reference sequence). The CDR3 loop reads CASSYQQSTDTQYF. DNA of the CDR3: TGTGCCAGCAGTTACCAACAGAGCACAGATACGCAGTATTTT.

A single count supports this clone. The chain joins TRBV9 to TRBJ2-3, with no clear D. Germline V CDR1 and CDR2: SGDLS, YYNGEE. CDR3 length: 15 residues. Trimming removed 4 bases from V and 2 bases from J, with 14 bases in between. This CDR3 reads CASSPRRSHTDTQYF. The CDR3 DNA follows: TGTGCCAGCAGCCCTCGGCGGTCTCACACAGATACGCAGTATTTT. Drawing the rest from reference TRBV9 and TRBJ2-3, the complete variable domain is DSGVTQTPKHLITATGQRVTLRCSPRSGDLSVYWYQQSLDQGLQFLIQYYNGEERAKGNILERFSAQQFPDLHSELNLSSLELGDSALYFCASSPRRSHTDTQYFGPGTRLTVL.

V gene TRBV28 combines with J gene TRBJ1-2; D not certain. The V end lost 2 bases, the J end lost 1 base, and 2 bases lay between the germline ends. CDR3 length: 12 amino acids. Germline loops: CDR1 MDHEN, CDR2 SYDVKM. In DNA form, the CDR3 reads TGTGCCAGCAGTTTACTTAACTATGGCTACACCTTC. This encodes CASSLLNYGYTF.

The CDR3 loop is CAWDGGGLAGFQETQYF. DNA of the CDR3: TGTGCCTGGGACGGAGGGGGACTAGCGGGCTTCCAAGAGACCCAGTACTTC. The chain carries TRBV30 and TRBJ2-5; TRBD2 aligns across 12 bases. Germline V CDR1 and CDR2: GTSNPN, SVGIG (reference sequence). This CDR3 region has 17 residues. The V segment lost 5 bases and the J segment 1 base; nucleotides outside the gene matches: 11. Full variable domain (outside the CDR3, taken from reference TRBV30 and TRBJ2-5): SQTIHQWPATLVQPVGSPLSLECTVEGTSNPNLYWYRQAAGRGLQLLFYSVGIGQISSEVPQNLSASRPQDRQFILSSKKLLLSDSGFYLCAWDGGGLAGFQETQYFGPGTRLLVL.

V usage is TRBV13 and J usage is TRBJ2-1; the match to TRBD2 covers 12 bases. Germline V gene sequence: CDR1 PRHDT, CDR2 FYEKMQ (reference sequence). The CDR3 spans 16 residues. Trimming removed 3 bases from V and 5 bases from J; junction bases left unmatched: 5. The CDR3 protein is CASSFATSGSNNEQFF. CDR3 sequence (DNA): TGTGCCAGCAGCTTTGCGACTAGCGGGAGTAACAATGAGCAGTTCTTC.

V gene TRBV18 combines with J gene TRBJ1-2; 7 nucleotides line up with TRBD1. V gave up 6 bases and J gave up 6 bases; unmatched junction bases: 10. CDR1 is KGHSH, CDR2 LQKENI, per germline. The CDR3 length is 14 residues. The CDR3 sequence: CASSQTTGADGYTF. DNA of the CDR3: TGTGCCAGCTCGCAAACAACAGGGGCTGATGGCTACACCTTC.

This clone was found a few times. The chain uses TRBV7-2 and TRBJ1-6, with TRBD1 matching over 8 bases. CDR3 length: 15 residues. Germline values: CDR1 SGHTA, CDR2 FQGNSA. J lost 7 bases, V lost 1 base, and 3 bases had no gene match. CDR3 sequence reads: CASSLGDRGNSPLHF. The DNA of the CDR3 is TGTGCCAGCAGCTTAGGAGACAGGGGAAATTCACCCCTCCACTTT.

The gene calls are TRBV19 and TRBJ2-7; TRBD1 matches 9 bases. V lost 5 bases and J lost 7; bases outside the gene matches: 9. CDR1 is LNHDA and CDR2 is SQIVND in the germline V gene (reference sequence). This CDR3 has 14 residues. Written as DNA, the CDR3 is TGTGCCAGTAGTCCCCAACAGGGGGCGTTTGAGCAGTACTTC. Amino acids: CASSPQQGAFEQYF.

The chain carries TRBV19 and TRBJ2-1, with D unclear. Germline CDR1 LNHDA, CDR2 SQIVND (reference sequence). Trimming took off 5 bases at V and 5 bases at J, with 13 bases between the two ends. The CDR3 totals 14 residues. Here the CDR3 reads CASSVWPLDNEQFF. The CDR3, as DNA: TGTGCCAGTAGTGTTTGGCCCCTTGACAATGAGCAGTTCTTC.

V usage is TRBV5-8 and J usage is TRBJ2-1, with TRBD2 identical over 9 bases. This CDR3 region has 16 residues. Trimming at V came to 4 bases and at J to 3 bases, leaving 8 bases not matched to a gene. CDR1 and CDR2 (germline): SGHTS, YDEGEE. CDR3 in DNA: TGTGCCAGCAGCATCGGGACTAGCAGTAACTACAATGAGCAGTTCTTC. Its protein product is CASSIGTSSNYNEQFF.

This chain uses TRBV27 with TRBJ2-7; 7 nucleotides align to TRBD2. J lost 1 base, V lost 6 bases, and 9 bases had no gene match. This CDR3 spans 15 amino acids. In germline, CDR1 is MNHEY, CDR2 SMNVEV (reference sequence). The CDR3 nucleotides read TGTGCCAGCAGACCGTTAGCGGGCCGATCCTACGAGCAGTACTTC. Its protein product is CASRPLAGRSYEQYF.

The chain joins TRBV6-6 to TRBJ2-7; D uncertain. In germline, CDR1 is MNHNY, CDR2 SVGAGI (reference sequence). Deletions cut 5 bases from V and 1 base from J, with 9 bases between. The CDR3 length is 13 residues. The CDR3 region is CASSHGQSYEQYF. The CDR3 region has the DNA TGTGCCAGCAGTCATGGGCAATCCTACGAGCAGTACTTC.

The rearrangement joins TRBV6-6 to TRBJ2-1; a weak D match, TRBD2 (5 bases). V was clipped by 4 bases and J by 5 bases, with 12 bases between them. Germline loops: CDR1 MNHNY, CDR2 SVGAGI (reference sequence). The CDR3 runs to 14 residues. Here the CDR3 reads CASSSIGSHNEQFF. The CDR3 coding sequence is TGTGCCAGCAGTTCTATAGGGAGTCACAATGAGCAGTTCTTC.

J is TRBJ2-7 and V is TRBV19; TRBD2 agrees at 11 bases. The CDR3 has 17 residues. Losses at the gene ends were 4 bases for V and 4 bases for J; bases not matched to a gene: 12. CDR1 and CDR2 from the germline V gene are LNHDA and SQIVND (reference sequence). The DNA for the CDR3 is TGTGCCAGTAGTAACACCCTACTAGCGGGAGTTCTTTACGAGCAGTACTTC. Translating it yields CASSNTLLAGVLYEQYF. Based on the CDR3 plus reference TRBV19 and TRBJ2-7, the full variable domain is DGGITQSPKYLFRKEGQNVTLSCEQNLNHDAMYWYRQDPGQGLRLIYYSQIVNDFQKGDIAEGYSVSREKKESFPLTVTSAQKNPTAFYLCASSNTLLAGVLYEQYFGPGTRLTVT.

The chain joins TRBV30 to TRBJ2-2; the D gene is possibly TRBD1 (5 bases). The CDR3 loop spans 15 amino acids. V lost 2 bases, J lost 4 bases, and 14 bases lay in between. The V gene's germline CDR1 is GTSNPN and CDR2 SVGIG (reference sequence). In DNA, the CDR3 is TGTGCCTGGAGTACAAGGGGTTTGGCCACCGGGGAGCTGTTTTTT. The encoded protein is CAWSTRGLATGELFF.

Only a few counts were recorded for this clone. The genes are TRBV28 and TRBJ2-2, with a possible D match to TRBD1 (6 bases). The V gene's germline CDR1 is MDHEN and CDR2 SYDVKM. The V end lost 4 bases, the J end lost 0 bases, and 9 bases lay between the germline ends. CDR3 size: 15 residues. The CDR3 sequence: CASSSGQANTGELFF. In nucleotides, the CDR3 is TGTGCCAGCAGTTCGGGACAAGCGAACACCGGGGAGCTGTTTTTT. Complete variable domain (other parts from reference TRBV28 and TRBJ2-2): DVKVTQSSRYLVKRTGEKVFLECVQDMDHENMFWYRQDPGLGLRLIYFSYDVKMKEKGDIPEGYSVSREKKERFSLILESASTNQTSMYLCASSSGQANTGELFFGEGSRLTVL.

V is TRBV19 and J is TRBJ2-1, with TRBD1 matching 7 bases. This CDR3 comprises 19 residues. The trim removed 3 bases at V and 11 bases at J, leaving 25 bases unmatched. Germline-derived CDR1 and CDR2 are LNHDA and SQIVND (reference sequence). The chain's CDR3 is CASSILSPLRQGTRPQQFF. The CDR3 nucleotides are TGTGCCAGTAGTATTCTATCCCCCCTCCGACAGGGTACTCGACCCCAGCAGTTCTTC.

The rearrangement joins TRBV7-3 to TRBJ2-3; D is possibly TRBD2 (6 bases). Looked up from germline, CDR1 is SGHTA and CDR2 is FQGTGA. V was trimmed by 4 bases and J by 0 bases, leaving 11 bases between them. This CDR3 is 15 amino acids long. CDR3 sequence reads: CASSSGLSSTDTQYF. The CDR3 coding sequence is TGTGCCAGCAGCTCCGGACTAAGCAGCACAGATACGCAGTATTTT.

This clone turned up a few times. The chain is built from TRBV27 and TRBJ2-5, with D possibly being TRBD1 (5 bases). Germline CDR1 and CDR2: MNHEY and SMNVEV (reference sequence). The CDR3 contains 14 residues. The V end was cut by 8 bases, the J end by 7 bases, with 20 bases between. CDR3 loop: CASSLRQSSGTQYF. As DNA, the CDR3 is TGTGCCAGCTCGCTTAGACAGTCCTCCGGGACCCAGTACTTC.

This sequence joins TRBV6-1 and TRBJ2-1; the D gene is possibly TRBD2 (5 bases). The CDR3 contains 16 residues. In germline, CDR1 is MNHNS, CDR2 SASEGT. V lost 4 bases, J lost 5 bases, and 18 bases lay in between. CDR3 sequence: CASSAPGGPTHNEQFF. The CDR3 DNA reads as TGTGCCAGCAGTGCCCCCGGAGGCCCCACCCACAATGAGCAGTTCTTC.

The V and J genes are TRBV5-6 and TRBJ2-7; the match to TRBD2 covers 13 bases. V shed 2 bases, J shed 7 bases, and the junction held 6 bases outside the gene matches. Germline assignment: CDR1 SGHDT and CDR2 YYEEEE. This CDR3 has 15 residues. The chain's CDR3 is CASSFGLAGVGEQYF. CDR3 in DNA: TGTGCCAGCAGCTTCGGACTAGCGGGAGTCGGAGAGCAGTACTTC.

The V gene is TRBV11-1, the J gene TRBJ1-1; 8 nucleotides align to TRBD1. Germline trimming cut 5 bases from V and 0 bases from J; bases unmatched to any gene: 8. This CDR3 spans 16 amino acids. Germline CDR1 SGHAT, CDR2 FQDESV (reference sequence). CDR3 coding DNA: TGTGCCAGCAGCCCGAACAGGGGGACCATGAACACTGAAGCTTTCTTT. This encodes CASSPNRGTMNTEAFF.

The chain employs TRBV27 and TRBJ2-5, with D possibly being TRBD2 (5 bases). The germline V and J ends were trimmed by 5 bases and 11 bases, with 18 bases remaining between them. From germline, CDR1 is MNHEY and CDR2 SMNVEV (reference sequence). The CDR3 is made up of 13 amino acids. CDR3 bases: TGTGCCAGCAGTCCTGGCCTCACTAGGGAGCAGTACTTC. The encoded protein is CASSPGLTREQYF.

The CDR3 DNA is TGTGCCAGCAGTTCAACAGGGAGCGGAGGAAACACCATATATTTT. Protein sequence: CASSSTGSGGNTIYF. The chain links TRBV6-5 to TRBJ1-3; TRBD1 is a possible D gene (6 bases). Trimming stripped 4 bases from V and 4 bases from J, with 14 bases between. The CDR3 runs 15 residues. Germline-derived CDR1 and CDR2 are MNHEY and SVGAGI.

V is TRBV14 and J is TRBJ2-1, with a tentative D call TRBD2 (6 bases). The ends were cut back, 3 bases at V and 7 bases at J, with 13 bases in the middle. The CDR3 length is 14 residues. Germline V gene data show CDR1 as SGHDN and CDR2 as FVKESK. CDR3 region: CASSQTSTENEQFF. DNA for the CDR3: TGTGCCAGCAGCCAGACTAGTACCGAAAATGAGCAGTTCTTC.

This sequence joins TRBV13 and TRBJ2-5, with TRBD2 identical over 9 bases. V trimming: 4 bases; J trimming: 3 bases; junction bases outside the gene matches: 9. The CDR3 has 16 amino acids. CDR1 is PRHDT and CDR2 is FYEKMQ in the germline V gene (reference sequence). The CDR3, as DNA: TGTGCCAGCAGCTACCGAGCGGGGGGAGGGGAAGAGACCCAGTACTTC. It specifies CASSYRAGGGEETQYF.

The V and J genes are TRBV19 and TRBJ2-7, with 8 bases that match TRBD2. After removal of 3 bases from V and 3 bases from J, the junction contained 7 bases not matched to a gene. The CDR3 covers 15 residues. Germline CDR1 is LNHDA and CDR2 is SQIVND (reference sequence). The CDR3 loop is CASSIQGLGYYEQYF. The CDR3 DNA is TGTGCCAGTAGTATTCAGGGACTAGGATACTACGAGCAGTACTTC.

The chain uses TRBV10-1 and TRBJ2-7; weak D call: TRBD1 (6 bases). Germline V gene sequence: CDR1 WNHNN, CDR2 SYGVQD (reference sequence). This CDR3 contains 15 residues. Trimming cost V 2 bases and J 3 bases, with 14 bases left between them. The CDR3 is CASSEGAGDIYEQYF. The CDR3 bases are TGCGCCAGCAGTGAGGGAGCAGGGGACATCTACGAGCAGTACTTC.

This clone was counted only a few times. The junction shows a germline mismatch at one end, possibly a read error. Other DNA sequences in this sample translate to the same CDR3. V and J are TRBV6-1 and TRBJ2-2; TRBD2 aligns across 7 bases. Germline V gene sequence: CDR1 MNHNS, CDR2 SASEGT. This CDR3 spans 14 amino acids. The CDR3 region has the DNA TGCGCCAGCAGTGAATTAGGGAGGGCCGGGGAGCTGTTTTTT. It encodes CASSELGRAGELFF.

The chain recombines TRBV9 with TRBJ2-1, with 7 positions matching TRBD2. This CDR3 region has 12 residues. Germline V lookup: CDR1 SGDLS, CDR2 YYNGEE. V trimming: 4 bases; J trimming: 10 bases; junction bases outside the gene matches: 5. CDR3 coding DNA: TGTGCCAGCAGCATGCTTAGCGGGGAGCAGTTCTTC. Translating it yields CASSMLSGEQFF.